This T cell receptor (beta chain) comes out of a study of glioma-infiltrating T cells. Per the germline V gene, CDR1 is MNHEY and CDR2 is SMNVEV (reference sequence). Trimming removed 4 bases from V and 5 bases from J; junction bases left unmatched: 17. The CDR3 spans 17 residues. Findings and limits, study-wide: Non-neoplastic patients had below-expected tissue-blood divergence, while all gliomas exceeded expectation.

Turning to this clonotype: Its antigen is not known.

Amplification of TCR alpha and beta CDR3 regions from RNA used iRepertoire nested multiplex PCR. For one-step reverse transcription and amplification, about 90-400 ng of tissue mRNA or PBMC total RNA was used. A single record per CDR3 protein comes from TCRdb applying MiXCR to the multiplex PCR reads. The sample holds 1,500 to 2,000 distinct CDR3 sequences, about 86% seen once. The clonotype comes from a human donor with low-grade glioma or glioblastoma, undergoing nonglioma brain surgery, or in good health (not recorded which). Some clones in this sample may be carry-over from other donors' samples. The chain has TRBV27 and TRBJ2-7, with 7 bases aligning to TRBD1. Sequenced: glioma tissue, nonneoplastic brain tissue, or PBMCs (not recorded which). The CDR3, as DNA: TGTGCCAGCAGTTCTCCCTTAGCGACAGGGCTTGTCGACGAGCAGTACTTC. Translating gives CASSSPLATGLVDEQYF.